Below are 27 T cell receptor beta chains sequenced from a single sample in a study of control samples from healthy donors and cancer patients (dated by TCRdb to between 2020 and 2021). The library was produced with the immunoSEQ multiplex PCR assay. The table was pulled from immuneACCESS by TCRdb, which kept in-frame rearrangements only. Such tables lose some clones; where checked, under half of the loss comes from unresolved V genes, and the rest has no known cause. For this sample there are about 68,000 clones; around 80% appear just once. The top ten clonotypes cover approximately 15% of the sample. The material sequenced was blood. Receptors were obtained from a man in his fifties or sixties in good health.

This clone was counted a few times. The V call is TRBV5-4, the J call TRBJ2-3, with 13 bases identical to TRBD2. Germline V CDR1 and CDR2: SGHNT, YYREEE (reference sequence). This CDR3 is 15 amino acids long. Germline trimming cut 4 bases from V and 2 bases from J; bases unmatched to any gene: 1. The CDR3 DNA sequence: TGTGCCAGCAGCGGGACTAGCGGGATCACAGATACGCAGTATTTT. This sequence encodes CASSGTSGITDTQYF.

The J gene is TRBJ2-7, the V gene TRBV11-2; D not resolved. The CDR3 runs 12 residues. Germline V CDR1 and CDR2: SGHAT, FQNNGV. Trimming removed 3 bases from V and 5 bases from J, with 8 bases in between. The CDR3 protein is CASSFSSNEQYF. In DNA, the CDR3 is TGTGCCAGCAGCTTTAGCAGCAACGAGCAGTACTTC.

The V and J genes are TRBV6-5 and TRBJ1-4; no clear D gene. CDR1 is MNHEY and CDR2 is SVGAGI in the germline V gene. Trimming removed 4 bases at V and 2 bases at J, with 8 bases between. CDR3 length: 14 amino acids. CDR3 DNA: TGTGCCAGCAGTTCCGGACTCACTAATGAAAAACTGTTTTTT. Protein: CASSSGLTNEKLFF.

This rearrangement joins TRBV6-1 to TRBJ1-6; 12 bases are shared with TRBD1. CDR3 length: 19 residues. Unmatched junction bases numbered 10, after V lost 4 bases and J lost 3 bases. Looked up from germline, CDR1 is MNHNS and CDR2 is SASEGT. The CDR3 nucleotides read TGTGCCAGCAGTGGACCCTCTGGGACAGGGGGCGACTATAATTCACCCCTCCACTTT. Its translation is CASSGPSGTGGDYNSPLHF.

This chain joins TRBV7-2 and TRBJ2-2, with TRBD1 matching over 7 bases. Germline values: CDR1 SGHTA, CDR2 FQGNSA. J was trimmed by 7 bases and V by 5 bases; bases with no gene match: 16. This CDR3 region has 17 residues. The CDR3 reads CASSPRHDRVSVGELFF. Written as DNA, the CDR3 is TGTGCCAGCAGCCCACGTCATGACAGGGTATCTGTCGGGGAGCTGTTTTTT. Using reference TRBV7-2 and TRBJ2-2 for the parts outside the CDR3, the full variable domain is GAGVSQSPSNKVTEKGKDVELRCDPISGHTALYWYRQSLGQGLEFLIYFQGNSAPDKSGLPSDRFSAERTGGSVSTLTIQRTQQEDSAVYLCASSPRHDRVSVGELFFGEGSRLTVL.

The chain joins TRBV5-1 to TRBJ2-5, with D unresolved. Germline lookup yields CDR1 SGHRS and CDR2 YFSETQ. The CDR3 runs 14 residues. The V end lost 2 bases, the J end lost 0 bases, and 8 bases lay between the germline ends. CDR3 in amino acids: CASSFGRYQETQYF. The DNA for the CDR3 is TGCGCCAGCAGCTTCGGACGCTACCAAGAGACCCAGTACTTC.

This clone was detected a few times. The CDR3 reads CASSKSGRANEPRGQYF. In DNA form, the CDR3 reads TGTGCCAGCAGTAAGAGCGGGAGGGCGAACGAGCCTCGGGGGCAGTACTTC. This chain connects TRBV6-2 or TRBV6-3 to TRBJ2-7; 10 nucleotides match TRBD2. In germline, CDR1 is MNHEY, CDR2 SVGEGT. Trimming took 5 bases from V and 9 from J; bases not matched to a gene: 19. This CDR3 has 17 residues.

J is TRBJ1-1 and V is TRBV2, with a weak D call TRBD1 (5 bases). The V gene's germline CDR1 is SNHLY and CDR2 FYNNEI. V was shortened by 2 bases and J by 6 bases, with 13 bases between the two germline ends. CDR3 size: 14 residues. CDR3 sequence: CASSEWGRAAEAFF. The CDR3 DNA follows: TGTGCCAGCAGTGAATGGGGGAGGGCCGCTGAAGCTTTCTTT.

This chain uses TRBV7-9 with TRBJ1-5, with 10 bases fitting TRBD1. Per the germline V gene, CDR1 is SEHNR and CDR2 is FQNEAQ (reference sequence). The trim removed 5 bases at V and 5 bases at J, leaving 3 bases unmatched. This CDR3 region has 14 residues. The CDR3 here is CASSQDRGDQPQHF. CDR3 in DNA: TGTGCCAGCAGCCAGGACAGGGGGGATCAGCCCCAGCATTTT. Variable domain in full (rest from reference TRBV7-9 and TRBJ1-5): DTGVSQNPRHKITKRGQNVTFRCDPISEHNRLYWYRQTLGQGPEFLTYFQNEAQLEKSRLLSDRFSAERPKGSFSTLEIQRTEQGDSAMYLCASSQDRGDQPQHFGDGTRLSIL.

This chain connects TRBV5-5 to TRBJ2-5, with 7 bases identical to TRBD2. CDR3 size: 16 residues. Germline V gene lookup returns CDR1 SGHKS and CDR2 YYEKEE (reference sequence). Losses at the gene ends were 5 bases for V and 1 base for J; bases not matched to a gene: 11. This CDR3 is CASSFLGLAVQETQYF. CDR3 bases: TGTGCCAGCAGTTTCTTAGGGCTAGCGGTCCAAGAGACCCAGTACTTC.

The chain has TRBV5-1 and TRBJ2-5, with 8 bases lining up with TRBD1. Per the germline V gene, CDR1 is SGHRS and CDR2 is YFSETQ. V dropped 4 bases and J dropped 1; count of bases not matched to a gene: 3. The CDR3 covers 14 residues. For the CDR3, the DNA is TGCGCCAGCAGCCACAGGGGGACCCAAGAGACCCAGTACTTC. It is translated as CASSHRGTQETQYF. Together with reference TRBV5-1 and TRBJ2-5, the CDR3 gives the full variable domain: KAGVTQTPRYLIKTRGQQVTLSCSPISGHRSVSWYQQTPGQGLQFLFEYFSETQRNKGNFPGRFSGRQFSNSRSEMNVSTLELGDSALYLCASSHRGTQETQYFGPGTRLLVL.

The chain has TRBV25-1 and TRBJ2-3; D not certain. The V end was cut by 4 bases, the J end by 5 bases, with 16 bases between. Germline V gives CDR1 MGHDK, CDR2 SYGVNS. The CDR3 has 15 amino acids. In DNA form, the CDR3 reads TGTGCCAGCAGTGCCCCGCCGGGTTTCGTAGATACGCAGTATTTT. Amino acid sequence: CASSAPPGFVDTQYF.

The genes are TRBV2 and TRBJ1-6, with D hard to call. Germline assignment: CDR1 SNHLY and CDR2 FYNNEI. The ends were cut back, 6 bases at V and 0 bases at J, with 6 bases in the middle. This CDR3 spans 14 amino acids. CDR3 protein: CASRGSSYNSPLHF. The CDR3 bases are TGTGCCAGCAGAGGTAGCTCCTATAATTCACCCCTCCACTTT.

V usage is TRBV4-3 and J usage is TRBJ1-1, with D perhaps TRBD1 (5 bases). The CDR3 consists of 14 residues. The V end lost 4 bases, the J end lost 6 bases, and 15 bases lay between the germline ends. Germline CDR1 reads LGHNA; CDR2 reads YSLEER. CDR3 in DNA: TGCGCCAGCAGCCCAAGAGAGGGGATCCCTGAAGCTTTCTTT. As protein: CASSPREGIPEAFF.

This chain uses TRBV11-3 with TRBJ2-1; 9 bases map to TRBD1. Germline CDR1 SGHNT, CDR2 YENEEA. CDR3 length: 15 residues. V was clipped by 5 bases and J by 9 bases; unmatched bases: 11. The CDR3 is CASSPRDRENSEQFF. CDR3 coding DNA: TGTGCCAGCAGCCCCAGGGACAGGGAAAATAGTGAGCAGTTCTTC.

This clone has just a few counts. The chain recombines TRBV29-1 with TRBJ2-5; D might be TRBD2 (7 bases). The ends were cut back, 7 bases at V and 5 bases at J, with 14 bases in the middle. The CDR3 has 12 residues. Germline-derived CDR1 and CDR2 are SQVTM and ANQGSEA. This CDR3 reads CSEGGEGETQYF. The CDR3 DNA reads TGCAGCGAAGGGGGGGAGGGGGAGACCCAGTACTTC.

The chain is built from TRBV10-3 and TRBJ2-1, with 8 bases fitting TRBD2. CDR1 ENHRY and CDR2 SYGVKD come from the germline V gene. The length of the CDR3 is 14 residues. V gave up 5 bases and J gave up 8 bases; unmatched junction bases: 8. The CDR3 loop is CAISPQAGDYEQFF. The CDR3 coding sequence is TGTGCCATCAGTCCCCAAGCGGGAGACTATGAGCAGTTCTTC.

CDR3 in amino acids: CASSPGDRGLTGELFF. CDR3 nucleotide sequence: TGCGCCAGCAGCCCGGGGGACAGGGGGCTCACCGGGGAGCTGTTTTTT. This chain connects TRBV5-1 to TRBJ2-2; 12 bases agree with TRBD1. CDR3 size: 16 residues. Per germline, CDR1 SGHRS and CDR2 YFSETQ. V lost 4 bases, J lost 4 bases, and 5 bases stayed unmatched.

This chain uses TRBV19 with TRBJ2-7, with TRBD1 identical over 9 bases. Unmatched junction bases numbered 4, after V lost 5 bases and J lost 2 bases. The germline CDR1 and CDR2 sequences are LNHDA and SQIVND (reference sequence). The CDR3 is 14 residues long. CDR3 coding DNA: TGTGCCAGTAGTCGGACAGGGGTGACCTACGAGCAGTACTTC. Its translation is CASSRTGVTYEQYF.

The V and J genes are TRBV27 and TRBJ2-7, with 7 bases identical to TRBD1. The CDR3 extends over 10 amino acids. J was trimmed by 6 bases and V by 8 bases; bases with no gene match: 1. Germline V gene sequence: CDR1 MNHEY, CDR2 SMNVEV (reference sequence). The CDR3 sequence is CASGTVEQYF. The DNA for the CDR3 is TGTGCCAGCGGGACAGTCGAGCAGTACTTC.

This CDR3 is CASSHGGGSYNEQFF. The CDR3 DNA sequence: TGTGCCAGCAGCCACGGGGGTGGGTCCTACAATGAGCAGTTCTTC. The chain uses TRBV5-4 and TRBJ2-1; D is possibly TRBD2 (6 bases). The CDR3 is 15 residues long. The V gene's germline CDR1 is SGHNT and CDR2 YYREEE (reference sequence). Deletions cut 4 bases from V and 1 base from J, with 12 bases between. The full variable domain, with the rest looked up from reference TRBV5-4 and TRBJ2-1, is ETGVTQSPTHLIKTRGQQVTLRCSSQSGHNTVSWYQQALGQGPQFIFQYYREEENGRGNFPPRFSGLQFPNYSSELNVNALELDDSALYLCASSHGGGSYNEQFFGPGTRLTVL.

The rearrangement joins TRBV29-1 to TRBJ1-1; possibly TRBD1 for D (6 bases). This CDR3 region has 14 residues. V gave up 3 bases and J gave up 5 bases, with 16 bases separating them. Germline values: CDR1 SQVTM, CDR2 ANQGSEA. As DNA, the CDR3 is TGCAGCGTTGAGATCTTAGGGGGAGGGACTGAAGCTTTCTTT. Its translation is CSVEILGGGTEAFF.

This chain joins TRBV4-1 and TRBJ2-1, with 9 bases lining up with TRBD2. CDR3 length: 18 amino acids. V shed 1 base, J shed 10 bases, and the junction held 17 bases outside the gene matches. CDR1 MGHRA and CDR2 YSYEKL come from the germline V gene. This CDR3 reads CASSQVDAGGPRIREQFF. The CDR3 bases are TGCGCCAGCAGCCAAGTCGACGCGGGAGGGCCCCGGATCAGGGAGCAGTTCTTC.

The chain has TRBV19 and TRBJ2-1, with TRBD2 matching over 10 bases. V shed 4 bases, J shed 4 bases, and the junction held 7 bases outside the gene matches. Germline V gene data show CDR1 as LNHDA and CDR2 as SQIVND (reference sequence). The CDR3 contains 16 residues. The CDR3 DNA follows: TGTGCCAGTAGTACTCCCTCAGCGGGAGGGTACAATGAGCAGTTCTTC. Translating gives CASSTPSAGGYNEQFF.

V gene TRBV5-4 combines with J gene TRBJ1-3, with D possibly being TRBD1 (6 bases). The CDR3 length is 15 residues. The germline V gene encodes CDR1 SGHNT and CDR2 YYREEE (reference sequence). The germline V and J ends were trimmed by 0 bases and 3 bases, with 10 bases remaining between them. DNA of the CDR3: TGTGCCAGCAGCTTGGCGGGGGGCTTTGGAAACACCATATATTTT. As protein: CASSLAGGFGNTIYF.

The chain joins TRBV13 to TRBJ2-1, with D perhaps matching TRBD2 (6 bases). Germline lookup yields CDR1 PRHDT and CDR2 FYEKMQ (reference sequence). Trimming pared 5 bases from V and 3 bases from J, leaving 8 bases between. CDR3 length: 13 residues. The DNA of the CDR3 is TGTGCCAGCAGCGGGAGGCTCTACAATGAGCAGTTCTTC. It translates to CASSGRLYNEQFF.

The rearrangement links TRBV30 to TRBJ1-4, with D tentatively TRBD1 (5 bases). The CDR3 runs 15 residues. Germline V gene lookup returns CDR1 GTSNPN and CDR2 SVGIG (reference sequence). Trimming took 7 bases from V and 5 from J, leaving 20 bases between them. CDR3 nucleotide sequence: TGTGCCTACTACATTCCGGGGGGGTGGAATGAAAAACTGTTTTTT. This encodes CAYYIPGGWNEKLFF.